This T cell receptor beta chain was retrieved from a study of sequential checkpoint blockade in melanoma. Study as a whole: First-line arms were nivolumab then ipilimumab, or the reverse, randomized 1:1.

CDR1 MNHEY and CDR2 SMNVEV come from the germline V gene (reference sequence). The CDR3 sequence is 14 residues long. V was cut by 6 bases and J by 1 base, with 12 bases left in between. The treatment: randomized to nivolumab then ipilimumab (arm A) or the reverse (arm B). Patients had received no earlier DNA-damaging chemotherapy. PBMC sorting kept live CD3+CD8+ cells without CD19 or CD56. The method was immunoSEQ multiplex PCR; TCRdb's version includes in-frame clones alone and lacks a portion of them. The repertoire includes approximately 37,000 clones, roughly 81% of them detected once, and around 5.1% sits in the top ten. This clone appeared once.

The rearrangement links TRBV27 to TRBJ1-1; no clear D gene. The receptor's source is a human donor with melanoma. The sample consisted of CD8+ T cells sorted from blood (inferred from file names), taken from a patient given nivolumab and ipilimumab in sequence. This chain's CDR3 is CASRVGLGNTEAFF. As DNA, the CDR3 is TGTGCCAGCAGGGTCGGACTTGGGAACACTGAAGCTTTCTTT.